The count of the clone carrying this TCR beta chain is one. Its matching antigen is unknown. These data belong to a study of T-cell reconstitution after alpha-beta-depleted transplantation in children. Study-wide results and limits: Some patients showed high day-60 TCRbeta diversity, which derived from surviving recipient T cells and thymic progenitors. In patients about two months after transplant, alpha-beta T cells reportedly arose from several hundred expanded graft clones. One year after transplant, T-cell counts and diversity came mostly from newly produced T cells.

Germline values: CDR1 SGHTA, CDR2 FQGNSA. With 3 bases clipped from V and 0 bases from J, the junction kept 5 bases outside the gene matches. The CDR3 extends over 15 amino acids. As it was prepared, the TCRbeta library received unique molecular identifiers. TCRdb reprocessed the PCR reads via MiXCR and lists one record per CDR3 protein. This sample carries about 980,000 distinct CDR3 sequences, less than 30% of them seen once, and the ten largest clones take approximately 30%. The material was PBMCs, mostly from graft donor cells, obtained 360 days after TCRalphabeta/CD19-depleted stem cell transplant. The V gene is TRBV7-2, the J gene TRBJ2-7; 7 bases are a match to TRBD2. The TCR was taken from a boy in the first two years of life who had a stem cell transplant for SCID, so the T cells may come from the graft donor. The CDR3 region is CASSFSGTISYEQYF. The CDR3 coding sequence is TGTGCCAGCAGCTTTTCCGGGACTATCTCCTACGAGCAGTACTTC.